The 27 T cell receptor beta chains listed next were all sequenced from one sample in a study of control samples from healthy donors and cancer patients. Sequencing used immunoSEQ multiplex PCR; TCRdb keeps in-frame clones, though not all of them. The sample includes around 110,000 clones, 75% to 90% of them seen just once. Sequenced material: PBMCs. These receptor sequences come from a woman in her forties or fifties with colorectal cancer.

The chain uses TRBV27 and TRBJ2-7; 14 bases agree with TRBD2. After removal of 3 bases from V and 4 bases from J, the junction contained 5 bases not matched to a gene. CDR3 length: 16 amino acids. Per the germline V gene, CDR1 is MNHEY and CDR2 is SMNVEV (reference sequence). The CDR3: CASSFRGTSGSYEQYF. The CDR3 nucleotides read TGTGCCAGCAGTTTTAGGGGGACTAGCGGGAGTTACGAGCAGTACTTC.

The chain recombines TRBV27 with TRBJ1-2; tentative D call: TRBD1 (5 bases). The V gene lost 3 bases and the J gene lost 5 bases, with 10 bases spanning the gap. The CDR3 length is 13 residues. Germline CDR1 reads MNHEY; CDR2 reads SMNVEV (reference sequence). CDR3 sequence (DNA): TGTGCCAGCAGTTTTACAGGCTCGTATGGCTACACCTTC. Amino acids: CASSFTGSYGYTF.

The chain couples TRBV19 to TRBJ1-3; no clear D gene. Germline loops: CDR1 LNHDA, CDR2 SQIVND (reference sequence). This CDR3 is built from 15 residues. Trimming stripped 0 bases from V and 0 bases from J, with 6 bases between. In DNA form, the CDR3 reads TGTGCCAGTAGTATAGAAACAGTCTCTGGAAACACCATATATTTT. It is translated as CASSIETVSGNTIYF.

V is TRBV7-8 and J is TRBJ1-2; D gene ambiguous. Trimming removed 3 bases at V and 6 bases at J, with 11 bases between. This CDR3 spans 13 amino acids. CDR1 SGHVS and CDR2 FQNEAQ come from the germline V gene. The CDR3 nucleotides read TGTGCCAGCAGCTTGTTTGGGCAGAATGGCTACACCTTC. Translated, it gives CASSLFGQNGYTF.

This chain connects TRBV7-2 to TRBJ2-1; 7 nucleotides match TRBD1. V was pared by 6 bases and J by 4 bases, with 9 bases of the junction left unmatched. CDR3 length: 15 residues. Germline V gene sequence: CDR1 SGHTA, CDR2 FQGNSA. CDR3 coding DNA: TGTGCCAGCAGGCGGCCGGGACAGAGGTACAATGAGCAGTTCTTC. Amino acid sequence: CASRRPGQRYNEQFF.

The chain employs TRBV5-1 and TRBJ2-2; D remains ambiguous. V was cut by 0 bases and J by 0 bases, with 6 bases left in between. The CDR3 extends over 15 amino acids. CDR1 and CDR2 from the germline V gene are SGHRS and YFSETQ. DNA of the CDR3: TGCGCCAGCAGCTTGGACGAGCCGAACACCGGGGAGCTGTTTTTT. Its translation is CASSLDEPNTGELFF.

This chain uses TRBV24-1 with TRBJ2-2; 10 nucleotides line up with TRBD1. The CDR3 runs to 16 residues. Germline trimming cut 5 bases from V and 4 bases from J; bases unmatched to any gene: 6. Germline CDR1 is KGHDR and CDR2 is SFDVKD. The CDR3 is CATSAPGQGITGELFF. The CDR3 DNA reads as TGTGCCACCAGTGCCCCGGGACAGGGGATCACCGGGGAGCTGTTTTTT.

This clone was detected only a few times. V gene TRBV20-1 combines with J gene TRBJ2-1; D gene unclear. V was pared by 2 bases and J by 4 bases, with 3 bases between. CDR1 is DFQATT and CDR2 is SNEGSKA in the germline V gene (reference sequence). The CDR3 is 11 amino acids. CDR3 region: CSARPYNEQFF. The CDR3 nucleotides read TGCAGTGCTAGACCATACAATGAGCAGTTCTTC.

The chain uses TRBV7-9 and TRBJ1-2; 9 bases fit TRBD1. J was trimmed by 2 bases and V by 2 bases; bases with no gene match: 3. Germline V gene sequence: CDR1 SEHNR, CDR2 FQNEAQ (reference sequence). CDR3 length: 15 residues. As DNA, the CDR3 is TGTGCCAGCAGCTTAACACAGGGGGCGAACTATGGCTACACCTTC. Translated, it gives CASSLTQGANYGYTF.

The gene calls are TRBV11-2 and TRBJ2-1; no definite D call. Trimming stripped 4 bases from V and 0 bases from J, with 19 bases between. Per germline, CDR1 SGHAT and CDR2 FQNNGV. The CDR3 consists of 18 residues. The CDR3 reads CASSSTRLRASSYNEQFF. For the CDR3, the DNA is TGTGCCAGCAGCTCTACCCGCCTTAGGGCGAGCTCCTACAATGAGCAGTTCTTC.

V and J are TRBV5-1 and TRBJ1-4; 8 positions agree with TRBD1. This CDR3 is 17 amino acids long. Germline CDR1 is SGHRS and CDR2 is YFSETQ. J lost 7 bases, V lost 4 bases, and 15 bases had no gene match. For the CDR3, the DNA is TGCGCCAGCAGCCCCGGAACAGCTGGACAGGGATCTGAAAAACTGTTTTTT. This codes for CASSPGTAGQGSEKLFF.

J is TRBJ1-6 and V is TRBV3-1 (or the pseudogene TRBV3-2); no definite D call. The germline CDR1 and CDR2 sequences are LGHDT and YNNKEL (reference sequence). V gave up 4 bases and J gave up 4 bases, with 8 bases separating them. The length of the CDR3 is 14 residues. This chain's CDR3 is CASSLLEYNSPLHF. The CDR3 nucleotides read TGTGCCAGCAGCCTCCTGGAATATAATTCACCCCTCCACTTT.

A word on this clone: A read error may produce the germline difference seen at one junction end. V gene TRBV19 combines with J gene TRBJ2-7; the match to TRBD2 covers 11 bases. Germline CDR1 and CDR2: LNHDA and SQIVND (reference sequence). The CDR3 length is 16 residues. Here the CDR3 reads CASSIPRTSGSSEQYF. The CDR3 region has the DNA TGTGCCAGTAGTATACCCCGGACTAGCGGGTCCTCCGAGCAGTACTTC.

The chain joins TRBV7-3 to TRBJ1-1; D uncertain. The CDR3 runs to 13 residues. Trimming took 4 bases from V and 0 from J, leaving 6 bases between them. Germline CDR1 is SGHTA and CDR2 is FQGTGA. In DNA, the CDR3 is TGTGCCAGCAGCTCCTCAATGAACACTGAAGCTTTCTTT. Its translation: CASSSSMNTEAFF.

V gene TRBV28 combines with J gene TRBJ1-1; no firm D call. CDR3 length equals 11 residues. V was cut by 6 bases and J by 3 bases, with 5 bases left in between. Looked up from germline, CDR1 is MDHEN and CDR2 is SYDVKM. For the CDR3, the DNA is TGTGCCAGCAGGCAAGACACTGAAGCTTTCTTT. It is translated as CASRQDTEAFF.

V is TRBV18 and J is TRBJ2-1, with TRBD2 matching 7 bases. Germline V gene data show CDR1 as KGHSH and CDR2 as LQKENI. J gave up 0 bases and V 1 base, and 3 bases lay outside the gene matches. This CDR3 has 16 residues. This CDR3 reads CASSPLGGSSYNEQFF. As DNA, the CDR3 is TGTGCCAGCTCACCACTGGGCGGGAGCTCCTACAATGAGCAGTTCTTC.

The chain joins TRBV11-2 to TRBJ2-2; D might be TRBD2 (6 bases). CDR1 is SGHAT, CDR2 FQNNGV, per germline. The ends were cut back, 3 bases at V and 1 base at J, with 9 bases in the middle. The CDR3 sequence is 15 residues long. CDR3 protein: CASSFTGVNTGELFF. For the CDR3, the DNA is TGTGCCAGCAGCTTCACGGGAGTGAACACCGGGGAGCTGTTTTTT.

The CDR3 DNA is TGTGCCAGCAGCAGAGTTAATTCACCCCTCCACTTT. As protein: CASSRVNSPLHF. The rearrangement joins TRBV9 to TRBJ1-6; D not certain. The length of the CDR3 is 12 residues. V was cut by 4 bases and J by 6 bases, with 5 bases left in between. Germline values: CDR1 SGDLS, CDR2 YYNGEE.

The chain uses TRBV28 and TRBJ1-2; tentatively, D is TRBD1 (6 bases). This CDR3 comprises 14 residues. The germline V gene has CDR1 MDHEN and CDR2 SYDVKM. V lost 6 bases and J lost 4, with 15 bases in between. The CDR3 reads CASRKTGAVYGYTF. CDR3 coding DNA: TGTGCCAGCAGGAAGACAGGTGCTGTCTATGGCTACACCTTC.

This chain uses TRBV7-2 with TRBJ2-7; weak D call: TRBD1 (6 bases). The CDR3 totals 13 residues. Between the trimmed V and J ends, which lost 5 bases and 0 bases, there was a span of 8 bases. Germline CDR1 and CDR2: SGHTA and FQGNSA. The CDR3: CASSVTGSYEQYF. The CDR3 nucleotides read TGTGCCAGCAGCGTGACAGGCTCCTACGAGCAGTACTTC. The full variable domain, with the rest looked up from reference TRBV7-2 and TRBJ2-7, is GAGVSQSPSNKVTEKGKDVELRCDPISGHTALYWYRQSLGQGLEFLIYFQGNSAPDKSGLPSDRFSAERTGGSVSTLTIQRTQQEDSAVYLCASSVTGSYEQYFGPGTRLTVT.

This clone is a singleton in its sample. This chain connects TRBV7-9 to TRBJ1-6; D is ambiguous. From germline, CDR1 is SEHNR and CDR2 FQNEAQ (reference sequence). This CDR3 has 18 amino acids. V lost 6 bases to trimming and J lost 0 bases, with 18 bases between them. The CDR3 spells CASRLSTMISSYNSPLHF. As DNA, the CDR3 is TGTGCCAGCAGGTTAAGCACCATGATCAGCTCCTATAATTCACCCCTCCACTTT.

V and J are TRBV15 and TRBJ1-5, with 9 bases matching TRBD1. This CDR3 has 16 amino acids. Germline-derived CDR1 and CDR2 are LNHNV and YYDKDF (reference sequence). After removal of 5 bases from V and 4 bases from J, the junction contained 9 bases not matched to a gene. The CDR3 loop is CATSGRGDRANQPQHF. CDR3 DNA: TGTGCCACCAGCGGACGAGGGGACAGGGCAAATCAGCCCCAGCATTTT.

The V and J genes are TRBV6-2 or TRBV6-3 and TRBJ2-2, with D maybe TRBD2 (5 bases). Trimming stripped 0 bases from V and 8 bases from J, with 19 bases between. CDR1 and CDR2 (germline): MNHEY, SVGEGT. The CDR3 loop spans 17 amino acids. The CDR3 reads CASSYSSLGSWRGELFF. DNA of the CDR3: TGTGCCAGCAGTTACTCTAGTTTGGGTAGCTGGAGGGGGGAGCTGTTTTTT.

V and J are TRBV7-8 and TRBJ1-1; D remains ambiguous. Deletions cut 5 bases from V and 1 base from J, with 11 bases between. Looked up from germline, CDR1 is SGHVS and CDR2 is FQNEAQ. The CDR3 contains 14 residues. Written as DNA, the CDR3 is TGTGCCAGCAGCCCCTTTGCGTGGAACACTGAAGCTTTCTTT. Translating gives CASSPFAWNTEAFF.

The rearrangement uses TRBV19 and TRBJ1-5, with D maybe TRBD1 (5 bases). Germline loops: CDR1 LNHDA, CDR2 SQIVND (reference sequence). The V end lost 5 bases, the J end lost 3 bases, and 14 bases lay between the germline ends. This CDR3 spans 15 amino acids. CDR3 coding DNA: TGTGCCAGTAGTGACAGCGGGATTTTCAATCAGCCCCAGCATTTT. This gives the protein CASSDSGIFNQPQHF.

The CDR3 coding sequence is TGTGCCAGCAGCCAGCAGGGAAACGAGCAGTACTTC. Protein sequence: CASSQQGNEQYF. The V gene is TRBV7-9, the J gene TRBJ2-7, with TRBD1 as a possible D gene (5 bases). V lost 5 bases, J lost 5 bases, and 10 bases lay in between. The V gene's germline CDR1 is SEHNR and CDR2 FQNEAQ (reference sequence). This CDR3 contains 12 residues.

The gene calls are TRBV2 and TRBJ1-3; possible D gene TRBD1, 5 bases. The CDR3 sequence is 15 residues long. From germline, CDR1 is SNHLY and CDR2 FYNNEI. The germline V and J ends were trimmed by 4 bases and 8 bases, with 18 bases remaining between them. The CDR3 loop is CASSGGAANRDTIYF. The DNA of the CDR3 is TGTGCCAGCAGTGGAGGGGCCGCTAACCGGGACACCATATATTTT.